Each of the 16 T cell receptor beta chains below was sequenced from the same sample in a study of blood T cell repertoires in COVID-19. Clones were sequenced by immunoSEQ multiplex PCR, and TCRdb holds only the in-frame ones, with some missing. The sample holds approximately 76,000 clones; roughly 80% are singletons and the top ten take less than 8%. The sequenced material came from peripheral blood. The receptors originated from an older woman with acute or convalescent COVID-19.

This sequence joins TRBV20-1 and TRBJ1-2, with D hard to call. Trimming left V 3 bases short and J 0 bases short, with 14 bases between. The germline V gene encodes CDR1 DFQATT and CDR2 SNEGSKA (reference sequence). The CDR3 extends over 15 amino acids. CDR3 loop: CSASSVGVANYGYTF. The CDR3 DNA is TGCAGTGCTAGTTCGGTGGGAGTAGCTAACTATGGCTACACCTTC.

The rearrangement uses TRBV19 and TRBJ1-6, with a possible D match to TRBD1 (6 bases). Germline CDR1 is LNHDA and CDR2 is SQIVND (reference sequence). Between the trimmed V and J ends, which lost 2 bases and 7 bases, there was a span of 27 bases. This CDR3 is built from 20 residues. CDR3 amino acids: CASSIRTGGLIGQTNSPLHF. CDR3 nucleotides: TGTGCCAGTAGTATACGAACCGGGGGGTTGATTGGACAGACGAATTCACCCCTCCACTTT.

The J gene is TRBJ2-7, the V gene TRBV29-1; 8 bases map to TRBD1. V lost 3 bases, J lost 5 bases, and 6 bases stayed unmatched. The CDR3 loop spans 13 amino acids. Germline-derived CDR1 and CDR2 are SQVTM and ANQGSEA. The CDR3 sequence is CSVDRGRGHEQYF. CDR3 sequence (DNA): TGCAGCGTTGACAGGGGGCGCGGGCACGAGCAGTACTTC.

This chain's CDR3 is CASSIEAELLTSNYGYTF. The CDR3 coding sequence is TGTGCCAGTAGTATTGAGGCAGAACTTCTAACATCGAACTATGGCTACACCTTC. The V call is TRBV19, the J call TRBJ1-2, with unresolved D. Between the trimmed V and J ends, which lost 3 bases and 2 bases, there was a span of 22 bases. The V gene's germline CDR1 is LNHDA and CDR2 SQIVND (reference sequence). The CDR3 covers 18 residues.

The V and J genes are TRBV9 and TRBJ2-7, with D possibly matching TRBD1 (8 bases). Germline CDR1 is SGDLS and CDR2 is YYNGEE. This CDR3 comprises 18 residues. V was clipped by 3 bases and J by 1 base, with 23 bases between them. The CDR3 loop is CASSAGGGDRRYSYEQYF. In DNA form, the CDR3 reads TGTGCCAGCAGCGCTGGAGGGGGGGACAGGAGATATTCCTACGAGCAGTACTTC.

This clone was counted only a few times. The J gene is TRBJ1-6, the V gene TRBV6-1, with a possible D match to TRBD1 (5 bases). The germline gives CDR1 MNHNS, CDR2 SASEGT. This CDR3 spans 15 amino acids. The V and J ends lost 2 bases and 9 bases respectively, with 14 bases between them. CDR3 DNA sequence: TGTGCCAGCAGTGAAACGGCAGGGAGGGGTTCACCCCTCCACTTT. This codes for CASSETAGRGSPLHF.

The V call is TRBV2, the J call TRBJ1-4; 10 bases align to TRBD1. Per the germline V gene, CDR1 is SNHLY and CDR2 is FYNNEI. The ends lost 4 bases at V and 8 bases at J; junction bases unmatched: 7. This CDR3 is built from 15 residues. CDR3 loop: CASSVGQGNGEKLFF. CDR3 nucleotide sequence: TGTGCCAGCAGTGTGGGACAGGGGAACGGGGAAAAACTGTTTTTT.

The chain carries TRBV19 and TRBJ1-1; D remains unclear. Trimming pared 6 bases from V and 0 bases from J, leaving 17 bases between. The CDR3 covers 16 residues. Per germline, CDR1 LNHDA and CDR2 SQIVND (reference sequence). CDR3 bases: TGTGCCAGTAGCGACAACAAGGAACTCTTGAACACTGAAGCTTTCTTT. This encodes CASSDNKELLNTEAFF.

This clone came up once. The rearrangement uses TRBV30 and TRBJ1-2, with TRBD1 as a possible D gene (5 bases). This CDR3 is 14 amino acids long. Germline loops: CDR1 GTSNPN, CDR2 SVGIG (reference sequence). Deletions cut 4 bases from V and 4 bases from J, with 16 bases between. Here the CDR3 reads CAWTHEGLGYGYTF. CDR3 nucleotide sequence: TGTGCCTGGACCCACGAGGGACTGGGCTATGGCTACACCTTC.

The rearrangement joins TRBV2 to TRBJ1-2; TRBD1 matches 10 bases. This CDR3 is built from 16 residues. The germline V gene encodes CDR1 SNHLY and CDR2 FYNNEI. Germline trimming cut 6 bases from V and 6 bases from J; bases unmatched to any gene: 13. In nucleotides, the CDR3 is TGTGCCAGCAGCCCTAACGATCTCGGGACAGGGGATGGCTACACCTTC. Translation gives CASSPNDLGTGDGYTF.

This clone has just a few counts. The V and J genes are TRBV3-1 (or the pseudogene TRBV3-2) and TRBJ2-1; tentative D call: TRBD2 (5 bases). In germline, CDR1 is LGHDT, CDR2 YNNKEL (reference sequence). The CDR3 has 16 residues. V was trimmed by 0 bases and J by 8 bases, leaving 17 bases between them. Written as DNA, the CDR3 is TGTGCCAGCAGCCAAGAGATCCCACACGGGGTCCATGAGCAGTTCTTC. This encodes CASSQEIPHGVHEQFF.

V and J are TRBV7-9 and TRBJ2-2, with 8 bases aligning to TRBD2. The CDR3 is 16 amino acids. Per the germline V gene, CDR1 is SEHNR and CDR2 is FQNEAQ (reference sequence). The junction had 4 bases not matched to a gene; V was cut back by 0 bases and J by 4 bases. CDR3 amino acids: CASSLASGGGTGELFF. CDR3 bases: TGTGCCAGCAGCTTAGCGTCCGGGGGGGGCACCGGGGAGCTGTTTTTT.

The V gene is TRBV6-5, the J gene TRBJ2-7; unclear D gene. CDR1 MNHEY and CDR2 SVGAGI come from the germline V gene. V gave up 0 bases and J gave up 2 bases, with 8 bases separating them. The CDR3 is 14 amino acids. The CDR3 DNA reads as TGTGCCAGCAGTTACTCTAGCAGCGCCTACGAGCAGTACTTC. This sequence encodes CASSYSSSAYEQYF.

This chain links TRBV14 with TRBJ2-1; 12 bases agree with TRBD1. CDR1 SGHDN and CDR2 FVKESK come from the germline V gene. The CDR3 consists of 15 residues. The V segment lost 6 bases and the J segment 8 bases; nucleotides outside the gene matches: 8. The CDR3 DNA follows: TGTGCCAGCAGGCCCCGGGACAGGGGGCGCGATGAGCAGTTCTTC. Translated, it gives CASRPRDRGRDEQFF.

The chain joins TRBV15 to TRBJ2-7, with TRBD1 identical over 7 bases. The CDR3 covers 16 residues. Germline CDR1 reads LNHNV; CDR2 reads YYDKDF (reference sequence). The J segment lost 3 bases and the V segment lost 0 bases, leaving 8 bases of the junction unmatched. CDR3 region: CATSREKAGGFYEQYF. The CDR3 bases are TGTGCCACCAGCAGAGAGAAGGCAGGGGGTTTCTACGAGCAGTACTTC. Full variable domain (missing parts from reference TRBV15 and TRBJ2-7): DAMVIQNPRYQVTQFGKPVTLSCSQTLNHNVMYWYQQKSSQAPKLLFHYYDKDFNNEADTPDNFQSRRPNTSFCFLDIRSPGLGDTAMYLCATSREKAGGFYEQYFGPGTRLTVT.

The chain combines TRBV6-5 with TRBJ2-3; TRBD2 might be the D (5 bases). Trimming took 8 bases from V and 0 from J, leaving 15 bases between them. Germline CDR1 MNHEY, CDR2 SVGAGI. The CDR3 is made up of 15 amino acids. The CDR3, as DNA: TGTGCCAGCGAGCGGAGGCGGACTAGCACAGATACGCAGTATTTT. Its protein product is CASERRRTSTDTQYF.